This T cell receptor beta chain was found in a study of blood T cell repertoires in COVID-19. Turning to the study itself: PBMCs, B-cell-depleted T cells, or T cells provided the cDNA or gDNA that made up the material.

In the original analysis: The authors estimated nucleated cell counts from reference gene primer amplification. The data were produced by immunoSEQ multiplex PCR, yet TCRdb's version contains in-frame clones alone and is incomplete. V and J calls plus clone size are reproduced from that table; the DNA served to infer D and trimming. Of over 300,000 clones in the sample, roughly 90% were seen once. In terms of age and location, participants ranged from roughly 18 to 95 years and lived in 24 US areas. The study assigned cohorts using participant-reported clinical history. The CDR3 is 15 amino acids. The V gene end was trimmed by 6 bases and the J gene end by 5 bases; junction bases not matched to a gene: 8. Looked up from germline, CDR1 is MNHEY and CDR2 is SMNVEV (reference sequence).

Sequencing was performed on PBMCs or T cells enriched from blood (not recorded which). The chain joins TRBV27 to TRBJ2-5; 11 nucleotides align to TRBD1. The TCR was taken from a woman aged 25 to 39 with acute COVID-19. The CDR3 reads CASRAWTGGAETQYF. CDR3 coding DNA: TGTGCCAGCAGGGCCTGGACAGGGGGCGCTGAGACCCAGTACTTC.